This paragraph covers one TCR beta chain sequence. What it binds is unknown. This sample was taken from a study of T-cell memory formation after mild COVID-19. Study observations and caveats: Contracting CD4+ clones were located mainly in CM and EM, and CD8+ clones in EMRA. Cross-reactive memory appears to have joined, as suggested by some responding clones showing up in pre-infection memory. While clones contracting from day 15 to 85 were balanced between CD4 and CD8, later expanders leaned CD4+.

Germline CDR1 is SEHNR and CDR2 is FQNEAQ (reference sequence). The CDR3 totals 16 residues. Trimming removed 3 bases from V and 1 base from J, with 15 bases in between. Employing constant-segment primers, 5'RACE generated TCR alpha and TCR beta cDNA libraries bearing sample barcodes and UMIs. MiXCR was run by TCRdb on the 5' RACE reads, yielding one entry per CDR3 protein. The sample yields more than 80,000 distinct CDR3 sequences, 15% to 20% seen once. The TCR sequence derives from an adult woman who had mild COVID-19 (a few samples of this study predate the infection). Cell type and time point are not known. Sequences were obtained from PBMCs or a T cell subset sorted from them (not recorded which). This sequence joins TRBV7-9 and TRBJ1-2, with D possibly matching TRBD1 (5 bases). CDR3 region: CASSFAPGPFNYGYTF. For the CDR3, the DNA is TGTGCCAGCAGCTTCGCACCGGGACCGTTTAACTATGGCTACACCTTC.